This T cell receptor beta chain was captured in a study of T-cell memory formation after mild COVID-19. Study-level background: TCR clusters largely stayed donor specific.

The CDR3 contains 13 residues. The germline V and J ends were trimmed by 3 bases and 0 bases, with 8 bases remaining between them. Germline CDR1 SQVTM, CDR2 ANQGSEA. There are a few counts of this clonotype. What it binds is unknown. After 5'RACE with constant-segment primers, TCR alpha and TCR beta cDNA libraries carrying sample barcodes and UMIs were obtained. TCRdb independently ran MiXCR on the 5' RACE reads; one entry per CDR3 protein. This table has under 110,000 distinct CDR3 sequences, about 15% appearing once. Whole-study findings and limits: Clones that shrank (day 15 to 85) were balanced CD4/CD8, whereas later expanders leaned CD4+. Whether second-wave clones peaking at day 37 were SARS-CoV-2 specific went unconfirmed.

The V gene is TRBV29-1, the J gene TRBJ1-1; D gene ambiguous. The sequence came from an adult woman who had mild COVID-19 (a few samples of this study predate the infection). Cell type and time point are not known. Specimen: PBMCs or a T cell subset sorted from them (not recorded which). The CDR3 here is CSVDPGLNTEAFF. DNA for the CDR3: TGCAGCGTTGACCCCGGACTGAACACTGAAGCTTTCTTT.